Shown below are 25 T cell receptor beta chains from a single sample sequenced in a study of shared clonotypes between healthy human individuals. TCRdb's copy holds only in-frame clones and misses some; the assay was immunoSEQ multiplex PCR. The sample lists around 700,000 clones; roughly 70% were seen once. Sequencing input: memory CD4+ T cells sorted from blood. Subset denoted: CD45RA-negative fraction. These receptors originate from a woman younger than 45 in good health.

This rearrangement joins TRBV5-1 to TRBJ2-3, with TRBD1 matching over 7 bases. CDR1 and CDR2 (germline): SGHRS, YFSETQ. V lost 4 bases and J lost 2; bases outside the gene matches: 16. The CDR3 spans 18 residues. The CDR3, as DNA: TGCGCCAGCAGCCTGCAAAGTAACAGACAGGGTTTCACAGATACGCAGTATTTT. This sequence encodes CASSLQSNRQGFTDTQYF.

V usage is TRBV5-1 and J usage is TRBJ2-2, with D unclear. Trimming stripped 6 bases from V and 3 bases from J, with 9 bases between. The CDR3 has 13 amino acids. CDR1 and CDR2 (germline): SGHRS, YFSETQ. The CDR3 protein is CASTDTDTGELFF. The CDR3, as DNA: TGCGCCAGCACCGACACGGACACCGGGGAGCTGTTTTTT.

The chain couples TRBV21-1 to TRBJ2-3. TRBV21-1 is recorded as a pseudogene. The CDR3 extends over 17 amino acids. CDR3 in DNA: TGTGCCAGCAGCAAAGAGATGGCCAGGGAGCCCACAGATACGCAGTATTTT. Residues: CASSKEMAREPTDTQYF.

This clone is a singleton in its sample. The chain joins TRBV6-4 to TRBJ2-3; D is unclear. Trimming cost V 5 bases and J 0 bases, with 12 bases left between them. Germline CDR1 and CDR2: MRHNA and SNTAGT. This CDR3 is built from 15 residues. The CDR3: CASSHLPDSTDTQYF. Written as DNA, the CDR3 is TGTGCCAGCAGTCACCTCCCCGACAGCACAGATACGCAGTATTTT.

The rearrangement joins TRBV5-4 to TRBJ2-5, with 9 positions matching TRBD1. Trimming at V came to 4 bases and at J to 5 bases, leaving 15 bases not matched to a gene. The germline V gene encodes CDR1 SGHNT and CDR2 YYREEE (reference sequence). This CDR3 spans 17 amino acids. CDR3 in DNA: TGTGCCAGCAGCAAGCCCGGACCGGGACAGGGTGGTGAGACCCAGTACTTC. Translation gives CASSKPGPGQGGETQYF.

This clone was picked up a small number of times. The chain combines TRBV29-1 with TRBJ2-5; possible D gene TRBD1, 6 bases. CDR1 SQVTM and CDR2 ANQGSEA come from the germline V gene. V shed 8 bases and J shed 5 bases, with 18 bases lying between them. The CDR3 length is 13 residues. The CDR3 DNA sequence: TGCAGCCATCGGATAAACAGGGAGGAGACCCAGTACTTC. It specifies CSHRINREETQYF.

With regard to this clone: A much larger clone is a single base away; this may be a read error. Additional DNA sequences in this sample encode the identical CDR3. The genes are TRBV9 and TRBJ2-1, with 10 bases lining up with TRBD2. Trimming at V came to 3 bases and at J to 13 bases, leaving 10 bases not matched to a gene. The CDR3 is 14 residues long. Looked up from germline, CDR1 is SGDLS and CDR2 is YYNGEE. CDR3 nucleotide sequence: TGTGCCAGCAGCGCAGCGGGAGGGCCATCTGAACAGTTCTTC. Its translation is CASSAAGGPSEQFF.

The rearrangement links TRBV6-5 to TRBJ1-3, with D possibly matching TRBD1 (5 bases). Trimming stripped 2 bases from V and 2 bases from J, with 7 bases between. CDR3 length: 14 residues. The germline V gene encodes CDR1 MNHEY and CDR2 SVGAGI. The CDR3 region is CASSYEGPGNTIYF. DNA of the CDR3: TGTGCCAGCAGTTACGAGGGGCCTGGAAACACCATATATTTT.

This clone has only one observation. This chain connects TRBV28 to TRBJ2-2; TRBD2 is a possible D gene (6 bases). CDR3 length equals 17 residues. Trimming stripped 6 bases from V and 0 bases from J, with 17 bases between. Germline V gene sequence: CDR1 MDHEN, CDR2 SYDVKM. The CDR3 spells CASRLADAFPNTGELFF. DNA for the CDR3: TGTGCCAGCAGACTAGCCGACGCTTTCCCGAACACCGGGGAGCTGTTTTTT.

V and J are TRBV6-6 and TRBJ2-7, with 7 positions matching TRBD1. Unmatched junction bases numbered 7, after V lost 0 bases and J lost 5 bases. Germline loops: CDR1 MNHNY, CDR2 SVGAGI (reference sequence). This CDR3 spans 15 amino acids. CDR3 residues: CASSYSPDRPNEQYF. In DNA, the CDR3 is TGTGCCAGCAGTTACTCTCCGGACAGGCCCAACGAGCAGTACTTC.

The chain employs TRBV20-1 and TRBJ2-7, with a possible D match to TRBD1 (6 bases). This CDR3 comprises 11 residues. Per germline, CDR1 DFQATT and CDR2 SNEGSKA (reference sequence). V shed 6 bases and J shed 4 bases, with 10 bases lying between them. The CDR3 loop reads CSASGEYEQYF. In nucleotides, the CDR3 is TGCAGTGCCTCAGGGGAATACGAGCAGTACTTC.

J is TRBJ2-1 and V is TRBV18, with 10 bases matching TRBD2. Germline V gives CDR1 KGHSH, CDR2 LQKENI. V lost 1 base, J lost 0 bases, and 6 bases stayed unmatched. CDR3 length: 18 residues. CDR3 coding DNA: TGTGCCAGCTCACCACGGACTAGCGGTTCGTCCTCCTACAATGAGCAGTTCTTC. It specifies CASSPRTSGSSSYNEQFF.

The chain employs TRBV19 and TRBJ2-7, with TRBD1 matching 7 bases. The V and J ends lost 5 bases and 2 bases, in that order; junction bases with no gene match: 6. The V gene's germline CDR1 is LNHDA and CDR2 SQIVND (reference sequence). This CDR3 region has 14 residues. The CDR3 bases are TGTGCCAGTAGTGTCCTGCAGGGGGCCTACGAGCAGTACTTC. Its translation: CASSVLQGAYEQYF.

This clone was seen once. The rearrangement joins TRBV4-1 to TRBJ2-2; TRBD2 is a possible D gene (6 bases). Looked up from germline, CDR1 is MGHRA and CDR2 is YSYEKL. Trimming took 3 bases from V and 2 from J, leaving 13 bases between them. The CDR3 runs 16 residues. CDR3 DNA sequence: TGCGCCAGCAGCCACCGCGGGAAGGACAACACCGGGGAGCTGTTTTTT. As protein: CASSHRGKDNTGELFF.

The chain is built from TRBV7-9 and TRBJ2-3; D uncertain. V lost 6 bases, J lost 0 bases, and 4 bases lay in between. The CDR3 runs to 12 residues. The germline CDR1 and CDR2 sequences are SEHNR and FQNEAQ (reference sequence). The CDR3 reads CASRGSTDTQYF. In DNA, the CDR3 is TGTGCCAGCAGAGGAAGCACAGATACGCAGTATTTT.

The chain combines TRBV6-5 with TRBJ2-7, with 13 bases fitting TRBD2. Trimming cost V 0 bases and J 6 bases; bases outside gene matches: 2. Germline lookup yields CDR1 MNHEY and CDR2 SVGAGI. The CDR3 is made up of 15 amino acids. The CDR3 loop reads CASSYSGLAGFEQYF. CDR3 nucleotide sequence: TGTGCCAGCAGTTACTCGGGACTAGCGGGATTCGAGCAGTACTTC.

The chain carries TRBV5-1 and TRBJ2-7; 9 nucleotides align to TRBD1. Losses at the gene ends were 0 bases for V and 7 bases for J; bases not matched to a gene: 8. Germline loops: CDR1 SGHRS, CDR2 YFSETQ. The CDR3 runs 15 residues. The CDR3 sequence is CASSLEGTGLGEQYF. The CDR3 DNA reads TGCGCCAGCAGCTTGGAGGGGACAGGGCTGGGGGAGCAGTACTTC.

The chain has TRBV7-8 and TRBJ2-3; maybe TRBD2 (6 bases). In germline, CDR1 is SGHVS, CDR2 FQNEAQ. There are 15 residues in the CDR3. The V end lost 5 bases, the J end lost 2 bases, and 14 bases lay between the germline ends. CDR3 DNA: TGTGCCAGCAGCCGTAGTAGCGGATACACAGATACGCAGTATTTT. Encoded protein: CASSRSSGYTDTQYF.

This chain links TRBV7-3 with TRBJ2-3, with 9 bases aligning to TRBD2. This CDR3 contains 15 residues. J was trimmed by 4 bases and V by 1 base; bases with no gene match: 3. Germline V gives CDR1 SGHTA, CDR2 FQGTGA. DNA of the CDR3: TGTGCCAGCAGCTTAATAGCGGGAGCAGCAGATACGCAGTATTTT. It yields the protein CASSLIAGAADTQYF.

CDR3 in amino acids: CARGNPAGLPEQYF. The CDR3, as DNA: TGTGCCAGGGGCAACCCAGCGGGACTTCCCGAGCAGTACTTC. The chain recombines TRBV2 with TRBJ2-7, with 7 positions matching TRBD2. The junction had 14 bases not matched to a gene; V was cut back by 9 bases and J by 6 bases. Germline CDR1 is SNHLY and CDR2 is FYNNEI. CDR3 length equals 14 residues. The full variable domain, rest sourced from reference TRBV2 and TRBJ2-7, is EPEVTQTPSHQVTQMGQEVILRCVPISNHLYFYWYRQILGQKVEFLVSFYNNEISEKSEIFDDQFSVERPDGSNFTLKIRSTKLEDSAMYFCARGNPAGLPEQYFGPGTRLTVT.

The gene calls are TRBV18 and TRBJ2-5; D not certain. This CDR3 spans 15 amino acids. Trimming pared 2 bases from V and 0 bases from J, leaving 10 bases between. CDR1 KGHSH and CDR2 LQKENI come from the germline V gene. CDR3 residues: CASSPLTSHQETQYF. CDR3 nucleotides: TGTGCCAGCTCACCATTGACATCCCACCAAGAGACCCAGTACTTC.

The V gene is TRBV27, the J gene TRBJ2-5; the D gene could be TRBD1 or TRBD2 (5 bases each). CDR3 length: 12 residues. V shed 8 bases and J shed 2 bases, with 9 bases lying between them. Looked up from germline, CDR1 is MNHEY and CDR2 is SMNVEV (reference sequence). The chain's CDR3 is CASGWGQETQYF. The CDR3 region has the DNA TGTGCCAGCGGTTGGGGGCAAGAGACCCAGTACTTC.

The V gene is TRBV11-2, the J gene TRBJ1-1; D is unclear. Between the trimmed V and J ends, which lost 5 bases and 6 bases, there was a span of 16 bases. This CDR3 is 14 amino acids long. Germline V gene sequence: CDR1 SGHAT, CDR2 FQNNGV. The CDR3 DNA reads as TGTGCCAGCAGCCTCACACGAGGGAAACCTGAAGCTTTCTTT. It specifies CASSLTRGKPEAFF.

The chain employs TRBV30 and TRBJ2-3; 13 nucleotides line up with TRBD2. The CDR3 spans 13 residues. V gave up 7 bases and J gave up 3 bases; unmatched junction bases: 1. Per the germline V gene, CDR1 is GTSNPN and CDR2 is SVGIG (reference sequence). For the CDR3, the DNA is TGTGCCTTGACTAGCGGGAGGACAGATACGCAGTATTTT. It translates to CALTSGRTDTQYF.

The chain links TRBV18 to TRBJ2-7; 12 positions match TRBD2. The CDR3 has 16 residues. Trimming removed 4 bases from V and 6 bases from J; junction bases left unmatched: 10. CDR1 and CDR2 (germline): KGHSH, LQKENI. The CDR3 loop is CASSLGLAGSWGEQYF. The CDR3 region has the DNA TGTGCCAGCTCACTCGGACTAGCGGGAAGTTGGGGCGAGCAGTACTTC.